The T cell receptor (beta chain) under discussion was sequenced for a study of control samples from healthy donors and cancer patients. This CDR3 is built from 15 residues. CDR1 and CDR2 (germline): SGHRS, YFSETQ. V lost 4 bases and J 0 bases, leaving 10 bases between the germline ends. Assay used: immunoSEQ multiplex PCR; TCRdb lists only in-frame clones, some missing. The table shows around 140,000 clones, with around 92% occurring only once. The sequencing input was PBMCs. The sequence derives from a man aged 45-65 years with head and neck cancer. The chain employs TRBV5-1 and TRBJ1-4; D remains ambiguous. The CDR3 loop reads CASSHAAATNEKLFF. In DNA form, the CDR3 reads TGCGCCAGCAGCCATGCTGCTGCAACTAATGAAAAACTGTTTTTT.